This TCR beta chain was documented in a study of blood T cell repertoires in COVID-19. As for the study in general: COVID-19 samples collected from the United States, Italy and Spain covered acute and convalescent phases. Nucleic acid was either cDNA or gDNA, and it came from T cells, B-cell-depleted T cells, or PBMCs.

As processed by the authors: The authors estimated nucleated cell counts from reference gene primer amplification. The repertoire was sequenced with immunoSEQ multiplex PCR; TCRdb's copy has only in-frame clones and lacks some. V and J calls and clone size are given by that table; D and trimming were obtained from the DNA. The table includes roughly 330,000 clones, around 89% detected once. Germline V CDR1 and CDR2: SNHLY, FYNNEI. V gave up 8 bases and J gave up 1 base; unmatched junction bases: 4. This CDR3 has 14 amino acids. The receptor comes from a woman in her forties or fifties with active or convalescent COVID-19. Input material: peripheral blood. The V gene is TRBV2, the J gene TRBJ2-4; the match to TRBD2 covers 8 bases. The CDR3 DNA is TGTGCCAGCGTAGGCGGGGGGGCCAAAAACATTCAGTACTTC. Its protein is CASVGGGAKNIQYF.